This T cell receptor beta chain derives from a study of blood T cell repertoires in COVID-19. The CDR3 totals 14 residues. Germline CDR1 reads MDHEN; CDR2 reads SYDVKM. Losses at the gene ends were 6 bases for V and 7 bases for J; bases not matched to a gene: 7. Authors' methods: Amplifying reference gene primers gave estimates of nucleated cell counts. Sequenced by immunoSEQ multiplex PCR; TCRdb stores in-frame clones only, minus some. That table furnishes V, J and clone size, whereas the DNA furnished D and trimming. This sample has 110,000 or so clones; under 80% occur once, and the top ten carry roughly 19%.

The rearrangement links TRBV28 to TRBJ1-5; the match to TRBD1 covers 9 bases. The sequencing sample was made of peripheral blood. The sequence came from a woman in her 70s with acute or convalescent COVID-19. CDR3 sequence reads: CASRKTGGGQPQHF. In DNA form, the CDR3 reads TGTGCCAGCAGGAAAACAGGGGGCGGGCAGCCCCAGCATTTT.